The 3 T cell receptor beta chains below all came from one sample that was sequenced in a study of cytomegalovirus exposure and HLA in healthy donors. The PCR contained 60 Vbeta and 13 Jbeta primers. The data were produced by immunoSEQ multiplex PCR, yet TCRdb's version contains in-frame clones alone and is incomplete. The sample comprises 150,000 to 200,000 clones, about 77% of which are singletons, and about 9.1% rests with the top ten. The sample comprised PBMCs. The receptors here all came from a man between 18 and 29 years old in good health and CMV-seropositive.

The J gene is TRBJ2-7, the V gene TRBV7-9; D unclear. The CDR3 is 14 residues long. Trimming took 5 bases from V and 2 from J, leaving 13 bases between them. CDR1 is SEHNR, CDR2 FQNEAQ, per germline (reference sequence). This chain's CDR3 is CASSQGDKPYEQYF. The CDR3 DNA follows: TGTGCCAGCAGCCAAGGTGACAAGCCCTACGAGCAGTACTTC.

This clone was recorded a few times. The rearrangement joins TRBV5-1 to TRBJ1-1; TRBD1 agrees at 7 bases. CDR3 length equals 14 residues. Germline CDR1 reads SGHRS; CDR2 reads YFSETQ. The junction had 9 bases not matched to a gene; V was cut back by 3 bases and J by 7 bases. This CDR3 reads CASSSEGQSGEAFF. CDR3 nucleotide sequence: TGCGCCAGCAGCTCGGAGGGACAGAGCGGTGAAGCTTTCTTT.

The chain recombines TRBV28 with TRBJ2-2, with 7 bases aligning to TRBD2. The CDR3 is 16 residues long. V gave up 3 bases and J gave up 7 bases; unmatched junction bases: 11. The germline gives CDR1 MDHEN, CDR2 SYDVKM. Here the CDR3 reads CASSFSGRAKGGELFF. For the CDR3, the DNA is TGTGCCAGCAGTTTTAGTGGGAGGGCCAAGGGCGGGGAGCTGTTTTTT.